This T cell receptor (beta chain) was observed in a study of blood T cell repertoires in COVID-19. The CDR3 is 15 residues long. The V gene end was trimmed by 9 bases and the J gene end by 1 base; junction bases not matched to a gene: 11. CDR1 is WSHSY and CDR2 is SAAADI in the germline V gene. The repertoire was sequenced with immunoSEQ multiplex PCR; TCRdb's copy has only in-frame clones and lacks some. The repertoire has roughly 70,000 clones, 80% to 90% of them found once; the top ten carry approximately 4.4%. The TCR sequence derives from a woman aged 80 or older with active or convalescent COVID-19. The J gene is TRBJ1-2, the V gene TRBV10-2; 7 bases fit TRBD1. The sample consisted of peripheral blood. CDR3: CASDPGTANNYGYTF. The CDR3 DNA follows: TGCGCCAGTGACCCCGGGACAGCAAATAACTATGGCTACACCTTC.